This is a list of T cell receptor beta chains from one sample in a study of beta chain features in type 1 diabetes. Libraries were prepared by immunoSEQ multiplex PCR; TCRdb keeps only in-frame clonotypes and omits some of them. The sample gives 500,000 to 650,000 clones, roughly 12% of which show up once; over 0.1% is in the top ten. The specimen was naive CD4+ T cells from blood. These TCRs come from a man under 40 with type 1 diabetes. Each CDR3 is given with its conserved first and last residue. D genes are given only for firm matches. Size is omitted from some rows. Given values are once, few, many or a class for expanded clones.

D gene	V gene	J gene	clone size	CDR3 protein	CDR3 DNA
TRBD1	TRBV6-6	TRBJ1-3	NA	CASSYTGGAGNTIYF	TGTGCCAGCAGTTACACAGGGGGCGCCGGAAACACCATATATTTT
NA	TRBV11-3	TRBJ2-1	NA	CASSLPTGSSYNEQFF	TGTGCCAGCAGCTTACCAACAGGGAGCTCCTACAATGAGCAGTTCTTC
NA	TRBV5-4	TRBJ2-1	NA	CASSLGGGSSYNEQFF	TGTGCCAGCAGCTTGGGTGGGGGAAGCTCCTACAATGAGCAGTTCTTC
NA	TRBV4-3	TRBJ2-1	few	CASSQDGRGYYNEQFF	TGCGCCAGCAGCCAAGATGGGCGGGGATACTACAATGAGCAGTTCTTC
NA	TRBV7-2	TRBJ2-7	once	CASSFGRNSYEQYF	TGTGCCAGCAGCTTCGGACGGAACTCCTACGAGCAGTACTTC
NA	TRBV7-9	TRBJ2-7	few	CASSPRRPSYEQYF	TGTGCCAGCAGCCCGCGGCGGCCCTCCTACGAGCAGTACTTC
TRBD1	TRBV5-1	TRBJ1-4	NA	CASSFSQGQRAQKLFF	TGCGCCAGCAGCTTCTCACAGGGGCAGCGGGCGCAAAAACTGTTTTTT
NA	TRBV4-3	TRBJ2-1	NA	CASSQEGRGAYNEQFF	TGCGCCAGCAGCCAAGAGGGCAGGGGAGCCTACAATGAGCAGTTCTTC
NA	TRBV7-2	TRBJ2-1	NA	CASSPGTSFPEQFF	TGTGCCAGCAGCCCCGGGACCTCATTTCCCGAGCAGTTCTTC
TRBD2	TRBV9	TRBJ2-3	NA	CASSVTSGKDTQYF	TGTGCCAGCAGCGTAACTAGCGGCAAAGATACGCAGTATTTT
NA	TRBV9	TRBJ2-3	few	CASSSRDLDTQYF	TGTGCCAGCAGTTCCCGGGATTTGGATACGCAGTATTTT
NA	TRBV4-3	TRBJ2-1	NA	CASSHSSSRYNEQFF	TGCGCCAGCAGCCATAGTAGCTCCCGCTACAATGAGCAGTTCTTC
NA	TRBV7-2	TRBJ2-3	few	CASSRDLSTDTQYF	TGTGCCAGCAGTCGCGACTTGAGCACAGATACGCAGTATTTT
NA	TRBV5-4	TRBJ1-1	NA	CASSLRAENTEAFF	TGTGCCAGCAGCTTGCGGGCAGAGAACACTGAAGCTTTCTTT
NA	TRBV5-1	TRBJ1-6	NA	CASSNGQRVSYNSPLHF	TGCGCCAGCAGCAATGGACAGCGAGTTTCCTATAATTCACCCCTCCACTTT
NA	TRBV18	TRBJ2-2	NA	CASSPPKGPNTGELFF	TGTGCCAGCTCACCACCGAAGGGCCCCAACACCGGGGAGCTGTTTTTT
TRBD1	TRBV7-9	TRBJ1-3	few	CASSAQGATGNTIYF	TGTGCCAGCAGCGCTCAGGGGGCCACTGGAAACACCATATATTTT
NA	TRBV18	TRBJ1-5	NA	CASSPGSNQPQHF	TGTGCCAGCTCACCGGGCAGCAATCAGCCCCAGCATTTT
NA	TRBV29-1	TRBJ1-2	NA	CSVEEGRGWGYTF	TGCAGCGTTGAGGAAGGTAGGGGCTGGGGCTACACCTTC
TRBD1	TRBV7-2	TRBJ2-1	NA	CASSLAWTGLNEQFF	TGTGCCAGCAGCTTGGCCTGGACAGGGCTGAATGAGCAGTTCTTC
TRBD1	TRBV28	TRBJ2-5	few	CASRRQGAETQYF	TGTGCCAGCAGGAGACAGGGAGCGGAGACCCAGTACTTC
NA	TRBV5-1	TRBJ2-1	few	CASSLENGVGAYNEQFF	TGCGCCAGCAGCCTGGAGAATGGGGTCGGGGCCTACAATGAGCAGTTCTTC
NA	TRBV25-1	TRBJ2-5	few	CASSDAREETQYF	TGTGCCAGCAGTGACGCCAGGGAAGAGACCCAGTACTTC
NA	TRBV2	TRBJ1-2	NA	CASRRDYGYTF	TGTGCCAGCAGGAGGGATTATGGCTACACCTTC
TRBD1	TRBV7-9	TRBJ1-5	NA	CASSLGQGSNQPQHF	TGTGCCAGCAGCCTTGGACAGGGGAGCAATCAGCCCCAGCATTTT
NA	TRBV18	TRBJ1-2	few	CASSPPAYRDGYTF	TGTGCCAGCTCACCACCGGCCTACAGGGACGGCTACACCTTC
NA	TRBV29-1	TRBJ1-4	few	CSASPGGEKLFF	TGCAGCGCCAGCCCCGGGGGTGAAAAACTGTTTTTT
NA	TRBV28	TRBJ2-7	few	CASSLRQGSYEQYF	TGTGCCAGCAGTTTAAGGCAGGGCTCCTACGAGCAGTACTTC
NA	TRBV9	TRBJ1-3	few	CASSVMDSSGNTIYF	TGTGCCAGCAGCGTGATGGACAGCTCTGGAAACACCATATATTTT
NA	TRBV20-1	TRBJ2-1	NA	CSAGRVNEQFF	TGCAGTGCTGGCAGGGTTAATGAGCAGTTCTTC
NA	TRBV5-1	TRBJ1-2	NA	CASSLGQWGLPDTF	TGCGCCAGCAGCTTGGGTCAGTGGGGACTCCCTGACACCTTC
NA	TRBV7-9	TRBJ1-4	few	CASSLMDNEKLFF	TGTGCCAGCAGCTTAATGGACAATGAAAAACTGTTTTTT
NA	TRBV7-9	TRBJ2-7	NA	CASSSTGISYEQYF	TGTGCCAGCAGCTCGACCGGGATCTCCTACGAGCAGTACTTC
TRBD1	TRBV30	TRBJ2-7	NA	CAWSQQGVNEQYF	TGTGCCTGGAGTCAGCAGGGGGTAAACGAGCAGTACTTC
NA	TRBV9	TRBJ1-1	few	CASSVQTNTEAFF	TGTGCCAGCAGCGTACAGACCAACACTGAAGCTTTCTTT
TRBD1	TRBV7-2	TRBJ1-1	few	CASSPRSGTGANTEAFF	TGTGCCAGCAGCCCTAGGTCCGGGACAGGGGCGAACACTGAAGCTTTCTTT
NA	TRBV7-2	TRBJ2-3	few	CASSPQGGPDTQYF	TGTGCCAGCAGCCCGCAGGGGGGCCCAGATACGCAGTATTTT
NA	TRBV4-2	TRBJ2-2	few	CASSQVEGGLTGELFF	TGTGCCAGCAGCCAAGTGGAGGGCGGGCTCACCGGGGAGCTGTTTTTT
TRBD2	TRBV29-1	TRBJ2-7	NA	CSVGRGGEQYF	TGCAGCGTTGGCCGGGGAGGGGAGCAGTACTTC
TRBD1	TRBV2	TRBJ1-2	NA	CASSATGRYGYTF	TGTGCCAGCAGTGCGACAGGGAGGTATGGCTACACCTTC
NA	TRBV6-5	TRBJ1-2	few	CASSYQGRDVNYGYTF	TGTGCCAGCAGTTACCAGGGACGAGACGTTAACTATGGCTACACCTTC
NA	TRBV19	TRBJ2-3	NA	CASSTWRAPSTDTQYF	TGTGCCAGTAGTACGTGGAGGGCACCTAGCACAGATACGCAGTATTTT